The T cell receptor (beta chain) described here comes from a study of PD-L1 blockade in urothelial cancer. Study as a whole: Anywhere from 0 to 3 prior chemotherapy regimens had been received by patients. Blood drawn 3 weeks (second dose) and 6 weeks after treatment start was analyzed.

The time point: pretreatment peripheral blood. Locally advanced or metastatic urothelial carcinoma was diagnosed in the patients. Patient sample counts ranged from 1 to 8, pretreatment and on-treatment. CDR1 is SGHVS, CDR2 FQNEAQ, per germline. There are 16 residues in the CDR3. Trimming removed 1 base from V and 1 base from J; junction bases left unmatched: 4. This clone has a single count. Data came from immunoSEQ multiplex PCR; TCRdb stores just in-frame clones and leaves some out. The table shows approximately 88,000 clones, with 80% to 85% occurring only once. The material sequenced was PBMCs, taken around atezolizumab (anti-PD-L1) treatment. This clonotype originated in a man in his sixties with urothelial cancer. The chain combines TRBV7-8 with TRBJ1-3, with 7 positions matching TRBD1. This chain's CDR3 is CASSLVDRVSGNTIYF. The DNA for the CDR3 is TGTGCCAGCAGCTTAGTCGACAGGGTATCTGGAAACACCATATATTTT.